This T cell receptor (beta chain) emerged from a study of CD8 T cells in Susac syndrome. Random hexamers were used to reverse transcribe the RNA input (0.5 to 1 ug). An immunoSEQ multiplex PCR generated amplified TCR beta CDR3 products spanning 54 Vbeta and 13 Jbeta. TCRdb fed the immunoSEQ multiplex PCR reads into MiXCR, producing one record per CDR3 protein. The repertoire holds fewer than 150,000 distinct CDR3 sequences, with roughly 96% as singletons. This clonotype was detected once. Sequencing targeted TCR beta in blood CD8+ and CD4+ T cells. The controls, all healthy donors, were matched for age and sex. Both CD4+ and CD8+ T cells were negatively isolated, and TEMRA cells underwent FACS enrichment. Losses at the gene ends were 4 bases for V and 5 bases for J; bases not matched to a gene: 11. CDR1 and CDR2 (germline): LNHNV, YYDKDF (reference sequence). The CDR3 length is 16 residues.

Input material: CD4+ T cells from PBMCs. This sequence joins TRBV15 and TRBJ1-5, with 7 bases aligning to TRBD1. The clonotype was recovered from a human donor in good health. The CDR3 loop reads CATSTHRGEPYQPQHF. Written as DNA, the CDR3 is TGTGCCACCAGCACACACAGGGGCGAGCCATATCAGCCCCAGCATTTT.